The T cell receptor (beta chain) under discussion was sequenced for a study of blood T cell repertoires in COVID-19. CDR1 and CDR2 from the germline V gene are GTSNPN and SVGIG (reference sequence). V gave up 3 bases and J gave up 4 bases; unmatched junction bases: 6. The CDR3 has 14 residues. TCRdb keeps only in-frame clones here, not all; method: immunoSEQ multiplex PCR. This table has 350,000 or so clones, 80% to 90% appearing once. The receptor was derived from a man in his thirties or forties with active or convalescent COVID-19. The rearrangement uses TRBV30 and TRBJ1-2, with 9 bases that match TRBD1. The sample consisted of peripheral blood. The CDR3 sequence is CAWRITGGAYGYTF. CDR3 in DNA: TGTGCCTGGAGAATAACAGGGGGCGCCTATGGCTACACCTTC.